Presented here are 25 T cell receptor beta chains from one specimen sequenced in a study of monozygotic twins with cystic fibrosis. Repertoires were generated with immunoSEQ multiplex PCR, while TCRdb's copy carries only in-frame clones and drops some. The sample shows around 20,000 clones, around 90% of them seen only once. Material for sequencing was blood. The source of these receptors is a girl aged 2 to 9 with cystic fibrosis.

The genes are TRBV29-1 and TRBJ2-1; 8 bases are a match to TRBD2. CDR3 length: 15 residues. V was pared by 8 bases and J by 1 base, with 10 bases of the junction left unmatched. The germline V gene has CDR1 SQVTM and CDR2 ANQGSEA. The CDR3: CSSESGRRSYNEQFF. The DNA for the CDR3 is TGCAGCTCTGAAAGCGGGAGAAGGTCCTACAATGAGCAGTTCTTC.

The chain combines TRBV6-1 with TRBJ2-5, with 10 bases aligning to TRBD2. V lost 3 bases, J lost 2 bases, and 3 bases stayed unmatched. The germline gives CDR1 MNHNS, CDR2 SASEGT. The CDR3 sequence is 15 residues long. The CDR3 region is CASSELAGDQETQYF. In nucleotides, the CDR3 is TGTGCCAGCAGTGAGCTAGCGGGAGATCAAGAGACCCAGTACTTC.

This clone is a singleton in its sample. The chain links TRBV5-1 to TRBJ2-7; 11 positions agree with TRBD2. The CDR3 spans 17 residues. Germline V gene data show CDR1 as SGHRS and CDR2 as YFSETQ. V lost 4 bases, J lost 4 bases, and 13 bases stayed unmatched. The CDR3 region has the DNA TGCGCCAGCAGCAAGGACGGAGTAGCGGGAGGGGGATACGAGCAGTACTTC. It encodes CASSKDGVAGGGYEQYF.

The V gene is TRBV7-6, the J gene TRBJ2-1; no clear D. The CDR3 spans 14 residues. Germline V lookup: CDR1 SGHVS, CDR2 FNYEAQ. Deletions cut 3 bases from V and 0 bases from J, with 6 bases between. Written as DNA, the CDR3 is TGTGCCAGCAGCTTCACGGACTCCTACAATGAGCAGTTCTTC. The encoded protein is CASSFTDSYNEQFF.

The J gene is TRBJ1-3, the V gene TRBV14; D is perhaps TRBD1 (6 bases). Trimming pared 0 bases from V and 4 bases from J, leaving 16 bases between. This CDR3 is 17 amino acids long. Germline V gives CDR1 SGHDN, CDR2 FVKESK. The CDR3: CASSQEFGTMGGNTIYF. The DNA for the CDR3 is TGTGCCAGCAGCCAAGAATTCGGGACAATGGGAGGAAACACCATATATTTT.

The gene calls are TRBV7-3 and TRBJ2-1, with 10 bases matching TRBD2. The V and J ends lost 5 bases and 4 bases, in that order; junction bases with no gene match: 11. CDR1 is SGHTA, CDR2 FQGTGA, per germline. CDR3 length: 17 amino acids. The CDR3 bases are TGTGCCAGCAGCCCATGGAGCGGGAGGGCCTCGTACAATGAGCAGTTCTTC. Translation gives CASSPWSGRASYNEQFF. Full variable domain (rest looked up from reference TRBV7-3 and TRBJ2-1): GAGVSQTPSNKVTEKGKYVELRCDPISGHTALYWYRQSLGQGPEFLIYFQGTGAADDSGLPNDRFFAVRPEGSVSTLKIQRTERGDSAVYLCASSPWSGRASYNEQFFGPGTRLTVL.

The V gene is TRBV19, the J gene TRBJ2-4; 7 bases align to TRBD1. The length of the CDR3 is 14 residues. Germline lookup yields CDR1 LNHDA and CDR2 SQIVND (reference sequence). V was clipped by 5 bases and J by 7 bases; unmatched bases: 8. Here the CDR3 reads CASSLGGQFNIQYF. CDR3 DNA sequence: TGTGCCAGTAGTTTAGGGGGACAGTTTAACATTCAGTACTTC.

The J gene is TRBJ1-2, the V gene TRBV4-3; TRBD1 is a possible D gene (5 bases). Germline CDR1 reads LGHNA; CDR2 reads YSLEER. The CDR3 runs to 14 residues. V gave up 4 bases and J gave up 6 bases, with 15 bases separating them. Here the CDR3 reads CASSPTREGNGYTF. CDR3 coding DNA: TGCGCCAGCAGCCCCACCCGGGAGGGGAATGGCTACACCTTC.

The gene calls are TRBV7-2 and TRBJ1-1; the D gene is possibly TRBD1 (6 bases). The CDR3 sequence is 15 residues long. Germline V gene data show CDR1 as SGHTA and CDR2 as FQGNSA. The V and J ends lost 4 bases and 2 bases respectively, with 14 bases between them. The CDR3 sequence is CASSSKRGFNTEAFF. For the CDR3, the DNA is TGTGCCAGCAGCTCTAAGAGGGGGTTCAACACTGAAGCTTTCTTT.

The V gene is TRBV5-5, the J gene TRBJ1-1; D gene unclear. V lost 2 bases to trimming and J lost 0 bases, with 8 bases between them. Germline CDR1 SGHKS, CDR2 YYEKEE (reference sequence). The length of the CDR3 is 14 residues. Written as DNA, the CDR3 is TGTGCCAGCAGCTTTGGCAGTATGAACACTGAAGCTTTCTTT. Its translation: CASSFGSMNTEAFF.

The chain employs TRBV6-6 and TRBJ1-6; D is unclear. This CDR3 is 14 amino acids long. The germline V gene has CDR1 MNHNY and CDR2 SVGAGI (reference sequence). The germline V and J ends were trimmed by 7 bases and 0 bases, with 7 bases remaining between them. The CDR3 DNA follows: TGTGCCAGCACCTCTAGCTCCTATAATTCACCCCTCCACTTT. It translates to CASTSSSYNSPLHF.

The chain recombines TRBV4-1 with TRBJ2-3; D assignment may be TRBD1 or TRBD2 (5 bases each). The CDR3 runs to 14 residues. V lost 2 bases to trimming and J lost 6 bases, with 12 bases between them. In germline, CDR1 is MGHRA, CDR2 YSYEKL. The CDR3, as DNA: TGCGCCAGCAGCCAACTAGGGACGAGGGATACGCAGTATTTT. This gives the protein CASSQLGTRDTQYF.

In nucleotides, the CDR3 is TGTGCCACCAGCAGAGTTCGGCTTGGCGGGAGCTCTGGAAACACCATATATTTT. Its protein product is CATSRVRLGGSSGNTIYF. The chain links TRBV15 to TRBJ1-3; D gene ambiguous. The germline V gene has CDR1 LNHNV and CDR2 YYDKDF (reference sequence). Trimming left V 1 base short and J 0 bases short, with 16 bases between. This CDR3 has 18 amino acids.

Written as DNA, the CDR3 is TGTGCCAGCAGCACGACTAGCGGGGCCCGAACCGGGGAGCTGTTTTTT. This codes for CASSTTSGARTGELFF. This chain joins TRBV5-5 and TRBJ2-2; TRBD2 matches at 11 bases. V lost 4 bases and J lost 5; bases outside the gene matches: 7. CDR3 length: 16 residues. The germline V gene has CDR1 SGHKS and CDR2 YYEKEE (reference sequence).

This clone was detected only once. The chain carries TRBV6-1 and TRBJ2-7, with TRBD2 matching 11 bases. This CDR3 has 16 amino acids. Per germline, CDR1 MNHNS and CDR2 SASEGT. V lost 4 bases and J lost 1; bases outside the gene matches: 6. The CDR3 sequence is CASSALAGGFSYEQYF. The CDR3, as DNA: TGTGCCAGCAGTGCCCTAGCGGGAGGATTTTCCTACGAGCAGTACTTC.

This chain links TRBV13 with TRBJ2-3, with D tentatively TRBD2 (5 bases). The germline V gene encodes CDR1 PRHDT and CDR2 FYEKMQ (reference sequence). This CDR3 is 13 amino acids long. Between the trimmed V and J ends, which lost 3 bases and 4 bases, there was a span of 8 bases. This chain's CDR3 is CASSLEEADTQYF. The CDR3 DNA reads as TGTGCCAGCAGCTTGGAGGAGGCAGATACGCAGTATTTT. Drawing the rest from reference TRBV13 and TRBJ2-3, the complete variable domain is AAGVIQSPRHLIKEKRETATLKCYPIPRHDTVYWYQQGPGQDPQFLISFYEKMQSDKGSIPDRFSAQQFSDYHSELNMSSLELGDSALYFCASSLEEADTQYFGPGTRLTVL.

This clone was detected only once. The J gene is TRBJ2-5, the V gene TRBV18, with D unclear. The V end lost 0 bases, the J end lost 2 bases, and 7 bases lay between the germline ends. This CDR3 is 14 amino acids long. CDR1 is KGHSH, CDR2 LQKENI, per germline. The CDR3 region is CASSPPMLQETQYF. The DNA for the CDR3 is TGTGCCAGCTCACCACCGATGCTTCAAGAGACCCAGTACTTC.

The J gene is TRBJ2-7, the V gene TRBV11-2; no reliable D call. Deletions cut 1 base from V and 6 bases from J, with 1 base between. This CDR3 comprises 10 residues. Germline CDR1 is SGHAT and CDR2 is FQNNGV. CDR3 in DNA: TGTGCCAGCAGCTTAGGCGAGCAGTACTTC. Encoded protein: CASSLGEQYF.

V gene TRBV5-1 combines with J gene TRBJ1-1; D possibly corresponds to TRBD1 (5 bases). The CDR3 runs 13 residues. Between the trimmed V and J ends, which lost 2 bases and 8 bases, there was a span of 13 bases. The V gene's germline CDR1 is SGHRS and CDR2 YFSETQ. The CDR3 DNA is TGCGCCAGCAGCTTCTACGGAGACAGCGAAGCTTTCTTT. Its protein product is CASSFYGDSEAFF.

Only one count was recorded for this clone. This chain links TRBV29-1 with TRBJ1-2; TRBD1 aligns across 9 bases. Germline values: CDR1 SQVTM, CDR2 ANQGSEA. The CDR3 sequence is 11 residues long. V shed 7 bases and J 8 bases; nucleotides not matched to a gene: 5. CDR3 residues: CSAGDREGYTF. CDR3 bases: TGCAGCGCCGGGGACAGGGAAGGCTACACCTTC.

The chain employs TRBV6-5 and TRBJ1-1; 7 bases align to TRBD1. The CDR3 has 14 amino acids. After removal of 2 bases from V and 5 bases from J, the junction contained 5 bases not matched to a gene. Germline V gives CDR1 MNHEY, CDR2 SVGAGI. CDR3 region: CASSYLEGATEAFF. Written as DNA, the CDR3 is TGTGCCAGCAGTTACCTTGAGGGGGCGACTGAAGCTTTCTTT.

The chain is built from TRBV2 and TRBJ1-5; TRBD1 matches at 10 bases. Per the germline V gene, CDR1 is SNHLY and CDR2 is FYNNEI. V gave up 6 bases and J gave up 4 bases; unmatched junction bases: 15. CDR3 length: 18 residues. DNA for the CDR3: TGTGCCAGCAGCGCACGAAGACAGGGGGCCAACTTTAATCAGCCCCAGCATTTT. Protein sequence: CASSARRQGANFNQPQHF.

The chain couples TRBV19 to TRBJ2-3; maybe TRBD2 (5 bases). The V and J ends lost 5 bases and 7 bases respectively, with 22 bases between them. Per germline, CDR1 LNHDA and CDR2 SQIVND (reference sequence). This CDR3 spans 16 amino acids. DNA of the CDR3: TGTGCCAGTAGTCCGCGGGTCCTAAGTTTTCCATATACGCAGTATTTT. This sequence encodes CASSPRVLSFPYTQYF.

V and J are TRBV5-1 and TRBJ2-1; 7 bases align to TRBD1. The trim removed 2 bases at V and 2 bases at J, leaving 4 bases unmatched. Germline V CDR1 and CDR2: SGHRS, YFSETQ. This CDR3 has 15 amino acids. CDR3 protein: CASSFDRVPYNEQFF. The CDR3 nucleotides are TGCGCCAGCAGCTTCGACAGGGTCCCCTACAATGAGCAGTTCTTC.

This chain connects TRBV6-1 to TRBJ1-4; possibly TRBD1 for D (6 bases). CDR3 size: 15 residues. Trimming pared 5 bases from V and 5 bases from J, leaving 15 bases between. In germline, CDR1 is MNHNS, CDR2 SASEGT. The CDR3 bases are TGTGCCAGCAGTTGGAGCGTTGGGACAAATGAAAAACTGTTTTTT. Translated: CASSWSVGTNEKLFF.